Following are 11 T cell receptor beta chains from one sample sequenced in a study of shared clonotypes between healthy human individuals. Some clones are missing from TCRdb's copy, which holds only in-frame ones; the method was immunoSEQ multiplex PCR. This sample has around 100,000 clones; about 72% occur once, and the top ten carry almost 25%. The source material was memory CD8+ T cells sorted from blood. Documented subset: CD45RO+ cells pooled with CCR7-negative TemRA cells. These TCRs come from a woman aged 25 to 39 in good health.

This chain joins TRBV25-1 and TRBJ2-7, with a weak D call TRBD1 (7 bases). This CDR3 has 16 amino acids. Germline CDR1 and CDR2: MGHDK and SYGVNS. V was shortened by 0 bases and J by 3 bases, with 15 bases between the two germline ends. CDR3 loop: CASSEYGGGGDYEQYF. CDR3 DNA sequence: TGTGCCAGCAGTGAATATGGAGGGGGCGGTGACTACGAGCAGTACTTC.

V is TRBV7-2 and J is TRBJ2-7, with 14 bases matching TRBD2. The germline V gene encodes CDR1 SGHTA and CDR2 FQGNSA. V lost 5 bases, J lost 0 bases, and 6 bases stayed unmatched. The CDR3 has 17 amino acids. The CDR3 nucleotides are TGTGCCAGCAGCATAGGGACTAGCGGGGGAGGCTCCTACGAGCAGTACTTC. It codes for CASSIGTSGGGSYEQYF.

The V call is TRBV6-1, the J call TRBJ2-2; maybe TRBD2 (5 bases). The V gene lost 7 bases and the J gene lost 0 bases, with 12 bases spanning the gap. From germline, CDR1 is MNHNS and CDR2 SASEGT. The CDR3 spans 15 residues. CDR3 coding DNA: TGTGCCAGCACACGAGAGGGTGCGAACACCGGGGAGCTGTTTTTT. It is translated as CASTREGANTGELFF.

The chain recombines TRBV6-5 with TRBJ1-1, with TRBD1 identical over 7 bases. The CDR3 contains 13 residues. Germline CDR1 and CDR2: MNHEY and SVGAGI. V shed 8 bases and J 7 bases; nucleotides not matched to a gene: 10. CDR3 sequence (DNA): TGTGCCAGCCACACAGGACAGGTCGGTGAAGCTTTCTTT. This codes for CASHTGQVGEAFF.

A single count supports this clone. The V call is TRBV7-2, the J call TRBJ2-7; TRBD2 is a possible D gene (6 bases). Between the trimmed V and J ends, which lost 3 bases and 3 bases, there was a span of 27 bases. Germline V gives CDR1 SGHTA, CDR2 FQGNSA. The CDR3 runs to 19 residues. DNA for the CDR3: TGTGCCAGCAGCTTCCCCAGAGTCGGCAGCCGGAGGGACCGCTACGAGCAGTACTTC. Translating it yields CASSFPRVGSRRDRYEQYF. The full variable domain, in which reference TRBV7-2 and TRBJ2-7 provide the parts outside the CDR3, is GAGVSQSPSNKVTEKGKDVELRCDPISGHTALYWYRQSLGQGLEFLIYFQGNSAPDKSGLPSDRFSAERTGGSVSTLTIQRTQQEDSAVYLCASSFPRVGSRRDRYEQYFGPGTRLTVT.

This rearrangement joins TRBV25-1 to TRBJ2-2, with TRBD1 matching over 8 bases. The CDR3 runs 16 residues. J lost 4 bases, V lost 6 bases, and 10 bases had no gene match. CDR1 MGHDK and CDR2 SYGVNS come from the germline V gene. CDR3 nucleotides: TGTGCCAGCAGCGGTGTCAGGACAGGGCCCACCGGGGAGCTGTTTTTT. This sequence encodes CASSGVRTGPTGELFF.

The chain recombines TRBV27 with TRBJ2-7; no clear D. The CDR3 spans 14 residues. Trimming left V 3 bases short and J 0 bases short, with 9 bases between. The V gene's germline CDR1 is MNHEY and CDR2 SMNVEV (reference sequence). CDR3 in amino acids: CASSFSLSSYEQYF. CDR3 bases: TGTGCCAGCAGTTTTAGCCTGAGCTCCTACGAGCAGTACTTC.

The CDR3 region is CASSLPGREQYF. In nucleotides, the CDR3 is TGTGCCAGCAGTTTGCCGGGCCGCGAGCAGTACTTC. The V gene is TRBV28, the J gene TRBJ2-7; D not resolved. V was trimmed by 3 bases and J by 6 bases, leaving 9 bases between them. This CDR3 comprises 12 residues. Germline-derived CDR1 and CDR2 are MDHEN and SYDVKM.

The rearrangement uses TRBV28 and TRBJ2-7, with TRBD2 as a possible D gene (6 bases). Looked up from germline, CDR1 is MDHEN and CDR2 is SYDVKM. This CDR3 spans 15 amino acids. Trimming removed 1 base at V and 0 bases at J, with 10 bases between. The DNA of the CDR3 is TGTGCCAGCAGTTTATACGGCGGGGACTCCTACGAGCAGTACTTC. This sequence encodes CASSLYGGDSYEQYF.

This clone was counted ten times or more. The genes are TRBV13 and TRBJ2-7, with TRBD2 identical over 7 bases. V shed 5 bases and J 5 bases; nucleotides not matched to a gene: 9. CDR1 is PRHDT and CDR2 is FYEKMQ in the germline V gene (reference sequence). CDR3 length: 14 residues. CDR3 sequence (DNA): TGTGCCAGCAGCACAGAGGGAGGGCATAACGAGCAGTACTTC. This encodes CASSTEGGHNEQYF.

As for this clone: A junction end diverges from the germline sequence, so it may reflect a read error. The CDR3 DNA reads TGTGCCAGCAGCCCCGCGGTAGGATCTAGCCGAGTCTTC. It specifies CASSPAVGSSRVF. The chain employs TRBV7-2 and TRBJ2-1, with D maybe TRBD2 (5 bases). This CDR3 is built from 13 residues. The germline CDR1 and CDR2 sequences are SGHTA and FQGNSA.